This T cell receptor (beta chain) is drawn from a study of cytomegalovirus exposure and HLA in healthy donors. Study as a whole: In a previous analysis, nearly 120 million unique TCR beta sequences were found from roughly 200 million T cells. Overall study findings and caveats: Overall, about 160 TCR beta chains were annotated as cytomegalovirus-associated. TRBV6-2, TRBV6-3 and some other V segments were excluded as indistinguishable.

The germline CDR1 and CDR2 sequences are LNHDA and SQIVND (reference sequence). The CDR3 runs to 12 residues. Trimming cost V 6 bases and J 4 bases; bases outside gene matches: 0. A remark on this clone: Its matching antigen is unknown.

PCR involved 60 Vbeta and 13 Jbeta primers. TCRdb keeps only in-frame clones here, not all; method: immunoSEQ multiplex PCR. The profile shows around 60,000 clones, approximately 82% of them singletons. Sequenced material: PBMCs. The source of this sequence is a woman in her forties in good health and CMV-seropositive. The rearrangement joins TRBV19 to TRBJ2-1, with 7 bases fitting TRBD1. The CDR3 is CASRTGYNEQFF. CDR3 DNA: TGTGCCAGTAGGACAGGGTACAATGAGCAGTTCTTC.